This T cell receptor (beta chain) was captured by sequencing in a study of cytomegalovirus exposure and HLA in healthy donors. This clone has just a few counts. With 4 bases clipped from V and 1 base from J, the junction kept 5 bases outside the gene matches. This CDR3 is built from 15 residues. CDR1 SGHDT and CDR2 YYEEEE come from the germline V gene. PCR amplification relied on 60 Vbeta primers (plus 13 Jbeta primers). The data were produced by immunoSEQ multiplex PCR, yet TCRdb's version contains in-frame clones alone and is incomplete. Counted here are about 160,000 clones, around four fifths occurring once; the ten biggest clones make up over 1%.

Sequencing used PBMCs. The chain is built from TRBV5-6 and TRBJ2-1; 7 bases are a match to TRBD1. The receptor was isolated from a woman between 50 and 59 years old in good health and CMV-seronegative. The CDR3 protein is CASSITTGSYNEQFF. The CDR3 region has the DNA TGTGCCAGCAGCATTACGACAGGGTCCTACAATGAGCAGTTCTTC.